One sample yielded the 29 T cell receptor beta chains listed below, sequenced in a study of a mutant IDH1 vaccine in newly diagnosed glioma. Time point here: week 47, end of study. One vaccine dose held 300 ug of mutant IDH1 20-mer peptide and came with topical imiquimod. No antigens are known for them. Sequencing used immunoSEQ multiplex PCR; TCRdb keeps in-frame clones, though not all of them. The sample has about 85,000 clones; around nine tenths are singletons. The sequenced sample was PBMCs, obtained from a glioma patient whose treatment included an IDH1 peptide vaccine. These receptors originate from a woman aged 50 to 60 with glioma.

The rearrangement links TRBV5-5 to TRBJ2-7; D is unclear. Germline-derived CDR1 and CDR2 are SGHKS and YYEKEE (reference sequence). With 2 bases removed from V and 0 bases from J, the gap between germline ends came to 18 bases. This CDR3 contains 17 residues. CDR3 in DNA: TGTGCCAGCAGCTTTTTCCCCAAGGGAAGGAGCTCCTACGAGCAGTACTTC. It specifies CASSFFPKGRSSYEQYF. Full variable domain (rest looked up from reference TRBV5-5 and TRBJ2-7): DAGVTQSPTHLIKTRGQQVTLRCSPISGHKSVSWYQQVLGQGPQFIFQYYEKEERGRGNFPDRFSARQFPNYSSELNVNALLLGDSALYLCASSFFPKGRSSYEQYFGPGTRLTVT.

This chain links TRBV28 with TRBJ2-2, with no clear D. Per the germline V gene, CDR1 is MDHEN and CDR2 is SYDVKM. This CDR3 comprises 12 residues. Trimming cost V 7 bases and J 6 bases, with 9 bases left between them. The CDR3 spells CASTRVAGELFF. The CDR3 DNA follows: TGTGCCAGCACCCGGGTGGCCGGGGAGCTGTTTTTT.

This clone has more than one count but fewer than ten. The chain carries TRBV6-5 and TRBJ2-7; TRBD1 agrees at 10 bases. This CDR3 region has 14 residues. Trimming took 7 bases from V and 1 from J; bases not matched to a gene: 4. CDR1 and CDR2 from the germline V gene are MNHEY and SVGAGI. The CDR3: CASKGDRGSYEQYF. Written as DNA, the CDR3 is TGTGCCAGCAAAGGGGACAGGGGATCCTACGAGCAGTACTTC.

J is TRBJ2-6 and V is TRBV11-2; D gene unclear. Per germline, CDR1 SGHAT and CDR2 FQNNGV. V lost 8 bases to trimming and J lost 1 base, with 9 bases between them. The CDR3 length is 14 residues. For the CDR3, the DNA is TGTGCCAGCCCGTCGGGTTCTGGGGCCAACGTCCTGACTTTC. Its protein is CASPSGSGANVLTF.

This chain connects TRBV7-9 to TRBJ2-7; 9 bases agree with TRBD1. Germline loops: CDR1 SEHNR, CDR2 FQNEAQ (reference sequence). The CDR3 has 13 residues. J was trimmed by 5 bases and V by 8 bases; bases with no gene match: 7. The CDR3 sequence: CASSGTGYNEQYF. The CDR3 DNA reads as TGTGCCAGCTCCGGGACAGGGTACAACGAGCAGTACTTC.

This CDR3 is CASSQEGRNQPQHF. For the CDR3, the DNA is TGTGCCAGCAGCCAAGAAGGTCGCAATCAGCCCCAGCATTTT. This chain joins TRBV4-2 and TRBJ1-5; D is undetermined. Trimming pared 0 bases from V and 2 bases from J, leaving 5 bases between. Per germline, CDR1 LGHNA and CDR2 YNFKEQ. This CDR3 is 14 amino acids long.

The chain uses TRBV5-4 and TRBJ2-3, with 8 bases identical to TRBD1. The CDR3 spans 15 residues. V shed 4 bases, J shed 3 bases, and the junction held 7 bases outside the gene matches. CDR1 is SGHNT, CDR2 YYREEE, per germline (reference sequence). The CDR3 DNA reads TGTGCCAGCAGCATCGGACAGGGTAGAACAGATACGCAGTATTTT. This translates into CASSIGQGRTDTQYF.

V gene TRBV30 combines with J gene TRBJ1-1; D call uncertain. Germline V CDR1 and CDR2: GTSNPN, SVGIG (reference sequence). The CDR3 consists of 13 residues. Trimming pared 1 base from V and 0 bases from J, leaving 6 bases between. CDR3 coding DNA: TGTGCCTGGAGTGGAGCTTTGAACACTGAAGCTTTCTTT. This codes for CAWSGALNTEAFF.

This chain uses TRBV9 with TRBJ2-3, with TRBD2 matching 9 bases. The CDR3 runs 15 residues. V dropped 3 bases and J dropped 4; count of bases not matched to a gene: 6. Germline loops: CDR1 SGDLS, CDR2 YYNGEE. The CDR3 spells CASSGSGSAADTQYF. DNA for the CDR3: TGTGCCAGCAGCGGTAGCGGGAGCGCGGCAGATACGCAGTATTTT. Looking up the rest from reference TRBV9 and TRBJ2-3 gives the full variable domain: DSGVTQTPKHLITATGQRVTLRCSPRSGDLSVYWYQQSLDQGLQFLIQYYNGEERAKGNILERFSAQQFPDLHSELNLSSLELGDSALYFCASSGSGSAADTQYFGPGTRLTVL.

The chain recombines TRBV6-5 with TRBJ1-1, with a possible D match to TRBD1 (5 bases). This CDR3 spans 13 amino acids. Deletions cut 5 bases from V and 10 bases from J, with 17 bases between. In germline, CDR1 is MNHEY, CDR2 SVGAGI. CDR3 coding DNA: TGTGCCAGCAGTACTGACAGTTCCTACGCAGCTTTCTTT. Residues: CASSTDSSYAAFF.

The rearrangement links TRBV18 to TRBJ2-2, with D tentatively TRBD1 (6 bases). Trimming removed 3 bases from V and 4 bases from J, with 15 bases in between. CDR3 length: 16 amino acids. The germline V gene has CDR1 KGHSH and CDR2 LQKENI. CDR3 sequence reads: CASSPLLGTTTGELFF. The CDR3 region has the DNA TGTGCCAGCTCACCCCTCCTCGGGACAACCACCGGGGAGCTGTTTTTT.

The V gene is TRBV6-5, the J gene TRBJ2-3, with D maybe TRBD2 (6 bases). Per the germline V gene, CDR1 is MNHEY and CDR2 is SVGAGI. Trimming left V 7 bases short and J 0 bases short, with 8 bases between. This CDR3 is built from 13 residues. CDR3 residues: CASTRDSTDTQYF. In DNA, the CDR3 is TGTGCCAGCACGCGGGACAGCACAGATACGCAGTATTTT.

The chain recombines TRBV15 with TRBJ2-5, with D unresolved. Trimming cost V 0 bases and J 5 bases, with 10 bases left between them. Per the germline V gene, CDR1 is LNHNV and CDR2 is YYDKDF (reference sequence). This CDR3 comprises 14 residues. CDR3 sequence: CATSRDRSVETQYF. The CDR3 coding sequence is TGTGCCACCAGCAGAGATCGGAGTGTGGAGACCCAGTACTTC.

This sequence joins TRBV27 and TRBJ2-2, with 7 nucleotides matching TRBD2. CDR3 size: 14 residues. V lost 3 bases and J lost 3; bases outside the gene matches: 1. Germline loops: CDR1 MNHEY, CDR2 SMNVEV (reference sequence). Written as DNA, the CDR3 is TGTGCCAGCAGTTTTAGCGGGTACACCGGGGAGCTGTTTTTT. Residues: CASSFSGYTGELFF.

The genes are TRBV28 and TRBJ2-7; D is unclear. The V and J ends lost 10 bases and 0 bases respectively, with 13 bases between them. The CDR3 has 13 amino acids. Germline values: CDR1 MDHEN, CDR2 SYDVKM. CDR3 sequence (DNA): TGTGCCACCCGGGTATCCAGCTCCTACGAGCAGTACTTC. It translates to CATRVSSSYEQYF.

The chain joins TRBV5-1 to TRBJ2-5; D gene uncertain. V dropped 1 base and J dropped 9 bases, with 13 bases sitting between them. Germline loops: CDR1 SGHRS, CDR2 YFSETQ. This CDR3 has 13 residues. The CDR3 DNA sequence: TGCGCCAGCAGCTTGTCCCAAGATATGGCCCAGTACTTC. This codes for CASSLSQDMAQYF.

The CDR3 bases are TGTGCCAGCAGTACAGGGGGCGGCACCGGGGAGCTGTTTTTT. It is translated as CASSTGGGTGELFF. The V call is TRBV2, the J call TRBJ2-2; 9 nucleotides line up with TRBD1. V was pared by 5 bases and J by 4 bases, with 2 bases of the junction left unmatched. In germline, CDR1 is SNHLY, CDR2 FYNNEI. The CDR3 is made up of 14 amino acids.

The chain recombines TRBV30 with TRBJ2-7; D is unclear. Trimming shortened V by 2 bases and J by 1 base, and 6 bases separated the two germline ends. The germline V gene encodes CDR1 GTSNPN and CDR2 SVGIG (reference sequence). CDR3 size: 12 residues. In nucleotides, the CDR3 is TGTGCCTGGAGTCCGAGGTCCTACGAGCAGTACTTC. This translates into CAWSPRSYEQYF.

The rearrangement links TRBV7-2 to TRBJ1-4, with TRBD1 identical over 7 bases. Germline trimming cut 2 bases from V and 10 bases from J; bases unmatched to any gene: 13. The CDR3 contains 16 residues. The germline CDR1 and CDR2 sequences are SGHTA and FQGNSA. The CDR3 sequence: CASSLSGGGAGRKLFF. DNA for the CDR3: TGTGCCAGCAGCTTATCTGGAGGGGGCGCAGGGAGAAAACTGTTTTTT.

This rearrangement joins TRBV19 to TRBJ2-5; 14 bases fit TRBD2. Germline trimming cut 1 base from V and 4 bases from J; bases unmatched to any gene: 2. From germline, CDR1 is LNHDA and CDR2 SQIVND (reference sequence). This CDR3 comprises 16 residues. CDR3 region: CASSIGGTSGRETQYF. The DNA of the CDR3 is TGTGCCAGTAGTATAGGCGGGACTAGCGGGAGAGAGACCCAGTACTTC.

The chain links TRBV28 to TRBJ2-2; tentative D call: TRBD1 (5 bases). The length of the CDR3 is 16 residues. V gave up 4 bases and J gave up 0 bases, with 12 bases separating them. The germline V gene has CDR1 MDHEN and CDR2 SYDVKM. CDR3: CASSSSTASNTGELFF. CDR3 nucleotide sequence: TGTGCCAGCAGTTCGTCGACAGCCTCGAACACCGGGGAGCTGTTTTTT.

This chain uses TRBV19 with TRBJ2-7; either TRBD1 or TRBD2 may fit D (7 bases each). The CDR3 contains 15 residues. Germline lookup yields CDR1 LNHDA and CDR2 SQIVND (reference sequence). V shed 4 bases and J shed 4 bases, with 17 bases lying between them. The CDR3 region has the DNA TGTGCCAGTAGTAACGGGAGGACAGGTCTATACGAGCAGTACTTC. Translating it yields CASSNGRTGLYEQYF.

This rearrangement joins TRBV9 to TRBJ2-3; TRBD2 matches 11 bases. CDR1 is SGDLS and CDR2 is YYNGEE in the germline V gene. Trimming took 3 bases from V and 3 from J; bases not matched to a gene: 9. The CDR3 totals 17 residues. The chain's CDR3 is CASSATPGLAETDTQYF. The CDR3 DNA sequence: TGTGCCAGCAGCGCCACCCCGGGACTAGCGGAAACAGATACGCAGTATTTT.

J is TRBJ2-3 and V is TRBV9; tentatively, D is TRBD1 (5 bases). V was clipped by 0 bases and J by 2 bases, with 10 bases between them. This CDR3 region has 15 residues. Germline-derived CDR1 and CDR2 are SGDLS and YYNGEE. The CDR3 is CASSVVGQNTDTQYF. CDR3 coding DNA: TGTGCCAGCAGCGTAGTGGGGCAGAACACAGATACGCAGTATTTT. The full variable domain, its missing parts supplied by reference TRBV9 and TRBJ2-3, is DSGVTQTPKHLITATGQRVTLRCSPRSGDLSVYWYQQSLDQGLQFLIQYYNGEERAKGNILERFSAQQFPDLHSELNLSSLELGDSALYFCASSVVGQNTDTQYFGPGTRLTVL.

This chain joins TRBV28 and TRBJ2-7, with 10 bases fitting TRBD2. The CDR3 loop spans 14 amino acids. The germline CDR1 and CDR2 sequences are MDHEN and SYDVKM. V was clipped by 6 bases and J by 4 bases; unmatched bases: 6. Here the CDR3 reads CASRSSGSPYEQYF. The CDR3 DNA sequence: TGTGCCAGCAGATCTAGCGGGAGTCCTTACGAGCAGTACTTC.

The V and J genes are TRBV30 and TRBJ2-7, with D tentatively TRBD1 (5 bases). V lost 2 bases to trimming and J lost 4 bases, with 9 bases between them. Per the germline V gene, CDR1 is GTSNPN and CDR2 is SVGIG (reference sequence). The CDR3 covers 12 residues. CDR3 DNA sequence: TGTGCCTGGAGTAACCAGGGATACGAGCAGTACTTC. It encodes CAWSNQGYEQYF.

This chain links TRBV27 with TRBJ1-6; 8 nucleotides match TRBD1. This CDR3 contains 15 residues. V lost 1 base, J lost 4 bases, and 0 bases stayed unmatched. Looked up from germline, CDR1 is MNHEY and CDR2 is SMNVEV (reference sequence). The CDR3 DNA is TGTGCCAGCAGTTTATGGGACAGGTATAATTCACCCCTCCACTTT. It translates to CASSLWDRYNSPLHF.

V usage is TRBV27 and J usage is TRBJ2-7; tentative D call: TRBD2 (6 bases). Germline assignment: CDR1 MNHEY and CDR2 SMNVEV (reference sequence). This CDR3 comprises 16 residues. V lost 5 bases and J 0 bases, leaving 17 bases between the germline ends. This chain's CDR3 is CASSPRDSGPSYEQYF. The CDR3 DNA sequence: TGTGCCAGCAGTCCCCGGGATAGCGGACCCTCCTACGAGCAGTACTTC.

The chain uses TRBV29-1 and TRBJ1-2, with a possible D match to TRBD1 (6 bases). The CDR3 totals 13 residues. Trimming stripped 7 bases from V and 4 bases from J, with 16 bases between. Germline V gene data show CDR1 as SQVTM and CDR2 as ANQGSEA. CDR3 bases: TGCAGCGCCCCTGCCCAGGGGATCTATGGCTACACCTTC. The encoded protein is CSAPAQGIYGYTF.